Each of the 9 T cell receptor beta chains below was sequenced from the same sample in a study of blood T cell repertoires in COVID-19. Only in-frame clones appear in the TCRdb table, and some are missing; sequencing was by immunoSEQ multiplex PCR. This sample has about 350,000 clones; almost 90% occur once, and the top ten carry just over 1%. The sample was PBMCs or T cells enriched from blood (not recorded which). The receptors were gathered from a woman in her thirties who had been exposed to COVID-19.

The V call is TRBV28, the J call TRBJ2-4; 7 bases line up with TRBD2. The CDR3 runs to 19 residues. CDR1 and CDR2 (germline): MDHEN, SYDVKM. V was pared by 3 bases and J by 0 bases, with 14 bases of the junction left unmatched. The CDR3 DNA reads as TGTGCCAGCAGTTTTTACCCGGGAGGCCTAAACTTAGCCAAAAACATTCAGTACTTC. Its protein is CASSFYPGGLNLAKNIQYF. Supplemented by reference TRBV28 and TRBJ2-4, the full variable domain reads DVKVTQSSRYLVKRTGEKVFLECVQDMDHENMFWYRQDPGLGLRLIYFSYDVKMKEKGDIPEGYSVSREKKERFSLILESASTNQTSMYLCASSFYPGGLNLAKNIQYFGAGTRLSVL.

CDR3 residues: CASSQGVGGSTDTQYF. The CDR3 DNA reads as TGCGCCAGCAGTCAAGGGGTGGGAGGGAGCACAGATACGCAGTATTTT. The rearrangement uses TRBV23-1 and TRBJ2-3; 7 nucleotides line up with TRBD2. TRBV23-1 is reported as an ORF; its role is uncertain. The CDR3 runs 16 residues. V shed 2 bases, J shed 0 bases, and the junction held 5 bases outside the gene matches.

This clone was found once. This sequence joins TRBV12-5 and TRBJ2-7, with 9 bases identical to TRBD2. CDR3 size: 18 residues. The junction had 10 bases not matched to a gene; V was cut back by 0 bases and J by 1 base. Germline V gene data show CDR1 as LGHNT and CDR2 as FRNRAP. This chain's CDR3 is CASGLVPPLAGTSYEQYF. The CDR3 nucleotides read TGTGCTAGTGGTTTGGTACCCCCACTAGCGGGTACTTCCTACGAGCAGTACTTC.

The rearrangement uses TRBV7-3 and TRBJ2-7, with 8 nucleotides matching TRBD1. J lost 0 bases, V lost 5 bases, and 9 bases had no gene match. Germline CDR1 reads SGHTA; CDR2 reads FQGTGA. This CDR3 spans 16 amino acids. The CDR3 is CASSRQGPASSYEQYF. CDR3 DNA sequence: TGTGCCAGCAGCCGACAGGGGCCCGCGAGCTCCTACGAGCAGTACTTC.

The chain is built from TRBV25-1 and TRBJ2-7; 9 bases match TRBD1. The germline CDR1 and CDR2 sequences are MGHDK and SYGVNS. V lost 5 bases, J lost 4 bases, and 6 bases stayed unmatched. This CDR3 spans 14 amino acids. CDR3 nucleotides: TGTGCCAGCAGTCCGGGACAGGGCTTGTACGAGCAGTACTTC. Translated: CASSPGQGLYEQYF.

In DNA form, the CDR3 reads TGTGCCAGCAGCGGGGAGACTAGCCCAGATACGCAGTATTTT. As protein: CASSGETSPDTQYF. The chain joins TRBV9 to TRBJ2-3; 7 nucleotides align to TRBD2. This CDR3 spans 14 amino acids. In germline, CDR1 is SGDLS, CDR2 YYNGEE. Trimming removed 3 bases from V and 4 bases from J; junction bases left unmatched: 5.

The genes are TRBV11-3 and TRBJ1-1, with a possible D match to TRBD1 (6 bases). V was cut by 2 bases and J by 7 bases, with 11 bases left in between. The CDR3 extends over 13 amino acids. From germline, CDR1 is SGHNT and CDR2 YENEEA. CDR3 DNA sequence: TGTGCCAGCAGCTTACCCGGACAGCATGAAGCTTTCTTT. Its translation: CASSLPGQHEAFF.

J is TRBJ2-4 and V is TRBV14; 7 bases are shared with TRBD1. This CDR3 comprises 15 residues. The V gene's germline CDR1 is SGHDN and CDR2 FVKESK. Trimming at V came to 1 base and at J to 4 bases, leaving 4 bases not matched to a gene. CDR3 region: CASSQVGTAKNIQYF. CDR3 DNA: TGTGCCAGCAGCCAAGTGGGGACAGCGAAAAACATTCAGTACTTC.

This sequence joins TRBV27 and TRBJ2-7; D uncertain. In germline, CDR1 is MNHEY, CDR2 SMNVEV (reference sequence). V lost 5 bases and J lost 6, with 20 bases in between. This CDR3 region has 15 residues. CDR3 region: CASSPPYRHTSEQYF. In DNA form, the CDR3 reads TGTGCCAGCAGTCCCCCGTATAGACACACTTCCGAGCAGTACTTC.